This T cell receptor beta chain was captured in a study of Ad26.COV2.S vaccination and SARS-CoV-2 variants. Details on this clone: What it binds is not known.

Treatment noted: 15 to 20 received Ad26.COV2.S at low or high dose, single or two shots; five or six received placebo; per-sample allocation not given. After the first vaccine or placebo injection, samples were drawn on day 63. Whole-study results and caveats: Once vaccination had occurred, spike-specific CD8+ and CD4+ T cell responses reportedly showed substantial breadth.

The assay was immunoSEQ multiplex PCR, and TCRdb's table has in-frame clones only and misses some. The data show over 400,000 clones, 90% seen once. The trim removed 5 bases at V and 15 bases at J, leaving 8 bases unmatched. The CDR3 covers 12 residues. Germline lookup yields CDR1 SGHTA and CDR2 FQGNSA. This clonotype was obtained from a person between 18 and 60 years old who received the Ad26.COV2.S COVID-19 vaccine or a placebo. The specimen was peripheral blood, collected in a trial of Ad26.COV2.S vaccine versus placebo. This chain uses TRBV7-2 with TRBJ2-1; 9 bases are a match to TRBD2. The CDR3 loop reads CASSILAGVLFF. CDR3 nucleotides: TGTGCCAGCAGCATACTAGCGGGCGTATTGTTCTTC.